This TCR beta chain was sequenced for a study of T cell repertoires in cytomegalovirus infection. The V gene lost 5 bases and the J gene lost 6 bases, with 17 bases spanning the gap. The CDR3 loop spans 14 amino acids. CDR1 is SGHTA and CDR2 is FQGNSA in the germline V gene. TCRdb reprocessed the reads with MiXCR, giving one entry per CDR3 protein. The sample includes a few hundred thousand distinct CDR3 sequences, about a quarter seen only once; the top ten take around 13%. The study, taken as a whole, reports: HLA-C-restricted CMV-specific TCR beta clonotypes prevailed in the ex vivo response. Carriers of CMV plus the relevant HLA were identified by cumulative public TCR beta family frequency.

This clonotype came up many times. Its antigen is still unknown. The sample consisted of PBMCs. This TCR was sampled from a human donor in good health (CMV status not recorded). Some clones in this sample may be carry-over from other donors' samples. The chain joins TRBV7-2 to TRBJ2-7; no firm D call. The CDR3 sequence is CASSPLPPPSEQYF. The CDR3 DNA follows: TGTGCCAGCAGCCCCTTGCCGCCGCCCAGCGAGCAGTACTTC.